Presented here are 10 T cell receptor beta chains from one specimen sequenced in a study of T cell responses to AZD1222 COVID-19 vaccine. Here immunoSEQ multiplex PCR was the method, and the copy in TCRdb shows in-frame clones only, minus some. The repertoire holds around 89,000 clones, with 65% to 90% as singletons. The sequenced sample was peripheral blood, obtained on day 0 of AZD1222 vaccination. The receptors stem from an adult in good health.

The CDR3 coding sequence is TGTGCCAGCAGACGACCCGGGACTAGCGGGAGTCCGGGGACCCAGTACTTC. This gives the protein CASRRPGTSGSPGTQYF. This sequence joins TRBV11-2 and TRBJ2-5; 14 bases align to TRBD2. From germline, CDR1 is SGHAT and CDR2 FQNNGV. With 6 bases clipped from V and 7 bases from J, the junction kept 13 bases outside the gene matches. The CDR3 runs to 17 residues.

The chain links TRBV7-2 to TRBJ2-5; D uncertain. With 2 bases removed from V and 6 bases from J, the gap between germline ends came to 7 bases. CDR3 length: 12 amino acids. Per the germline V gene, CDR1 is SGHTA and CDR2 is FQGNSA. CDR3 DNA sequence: TGTGCCAGCAGCTTACTGGCAAAGACCCAGTACTTC. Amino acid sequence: CASSLLAKTQYF.

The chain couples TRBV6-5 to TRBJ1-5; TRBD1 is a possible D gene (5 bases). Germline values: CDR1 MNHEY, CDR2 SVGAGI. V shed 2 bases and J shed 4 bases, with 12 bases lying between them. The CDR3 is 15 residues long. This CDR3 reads CASSYGAGLNQPQHF. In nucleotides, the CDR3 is TGTGCCAGCAGTTACGGGGCAGGCCTTAATCAGCCCCAGCATTTT.

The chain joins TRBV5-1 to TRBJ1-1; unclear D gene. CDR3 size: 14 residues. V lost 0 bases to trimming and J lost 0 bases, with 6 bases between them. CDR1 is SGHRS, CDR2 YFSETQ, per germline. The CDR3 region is CASSLELMNTEAFF. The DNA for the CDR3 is TGCGCCAGCAGCTTGGAGTTGATGAACACTGAAGCTTTCTTT.

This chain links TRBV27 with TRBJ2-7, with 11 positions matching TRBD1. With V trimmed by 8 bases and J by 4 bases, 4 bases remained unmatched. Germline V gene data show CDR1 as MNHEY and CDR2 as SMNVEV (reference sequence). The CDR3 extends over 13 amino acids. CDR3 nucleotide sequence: TGTGCCAGCCTTGGGACAGGGGGGTACGAGCAGTACTTC. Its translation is CASLGTGGYEQYF.

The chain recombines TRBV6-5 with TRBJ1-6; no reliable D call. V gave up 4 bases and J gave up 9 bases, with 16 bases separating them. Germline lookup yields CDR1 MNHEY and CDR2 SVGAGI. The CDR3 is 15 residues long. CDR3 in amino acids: CASSSLQSLSSPLHF. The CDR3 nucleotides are TGTGCCAGCAGTTCCCTGCAATCGTTGAGTTCACCCCTCCACTTT.

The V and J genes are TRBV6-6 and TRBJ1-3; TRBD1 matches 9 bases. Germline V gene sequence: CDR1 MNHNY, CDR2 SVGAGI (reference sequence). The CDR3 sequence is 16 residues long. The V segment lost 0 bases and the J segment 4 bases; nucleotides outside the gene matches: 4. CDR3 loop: CASSYSGGTGGNTIYF. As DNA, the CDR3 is TGTGCCAGCAGTTACTCAGGCGGGACAGGGGGAAACACCATATATTTT.

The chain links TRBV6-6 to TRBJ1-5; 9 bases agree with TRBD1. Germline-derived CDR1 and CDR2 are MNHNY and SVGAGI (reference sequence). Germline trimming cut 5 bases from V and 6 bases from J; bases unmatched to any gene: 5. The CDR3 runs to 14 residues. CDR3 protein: CASSKQGAGQPQHF. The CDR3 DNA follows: TGTGCCAGCAGTAAACAGGGGGCAGGTCAGCCCCAGCATTTT.

The CDR3 here is CASSQGSGGAGVETQYF. Written as DNA, the CDR3 is TGTGCCAGCAGCCAAGGGAGCGGGGGGGCCGGCGTGGAGACCCAGTACTTC. V usage is TRBV4-2 and J usage is TRBJ2-5, with TRBD2 identical over 10 bases. Looked up from germline, CDR1 is LGHNA and CDR2 is YNFKEQ. This CDR3 is 17 amino acids long. With 1 base clipped from V and 5 bases from J, the junction kept 10 bases outside the gene matches.

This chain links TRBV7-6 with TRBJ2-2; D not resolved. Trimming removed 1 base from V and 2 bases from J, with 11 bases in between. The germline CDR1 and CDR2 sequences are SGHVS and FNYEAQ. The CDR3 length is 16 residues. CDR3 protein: CASSLEAGSNTGELFF. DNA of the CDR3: TGTGCCAGCAGCTTAGAAGCAGGTTCAAACACCGGGGAGCTGTTTTTT.